The 17 T cell receptor beta chains listed next were all sequenced from one sample in a study of blood T cell repertoires in COVID-19. Libraries were prepared by immunoSEQ multiplex PCR; TCRdb keeps only in-frame clonotypes and omits some of them. The table records about 130,000 clones, roughly 80% of them present only once. Sequences were obtained from peripheral blood. These TCRs come from a woman of 80 years or more with acute or convalescent COVID-19.

The chain combines TRBV6-1 with TRBJ1-4, with a weak D call TRBD1 (5 bases). Trimming removed 3 bases from V and 5 bases from J, with 19 bases in between. Germline V gives CDR1 MNHNS, CDR2 SASEGT. The CDR3 extends over 17 amino acids. The CDR3: CASSDRWSGHLNEKLFF. CDR3 bases: TGTGCCAGCAGTGATCGGTGGTCTGGACATTTGAATGAAAAACTGTTTTTT.

The chain joins TRBV18 to TRBJ1-4; D call uncertain. Deletions cut 2 bases from V and 8 bases from J, with 15 bases between. This CDR3 is 15 amino acids long. Germline CDR1 is KGHSH and CDR2 is LQKENI. CDR3: CASSPTGGDGEKLFF. CDR3 nucleotides: TGTGCCAGCTCACCAACCGGCGGAGATGGGGAAAAACTGTTTTTT.

The chain couples TRBV10-3 to TRBJ2-7; 8 bases fit TRBD2. Germline CDR1 reads ENHRY; CDR2 reads SYGVKD. The CDR3 runs 14 residues. With V trimmed by 0 bases and J by 7 bases, 5 bases remained unmatched. DNA for the CDR3: TGTGCCATCAGTGAGTCGCAGCGGGGGTATGAGCAGTACTTC. This encodes CAISESQRGYEQYF.

V usage is TRBV13 and J usage is TRBJ1-1; tentatively, D is TRBD1 (5 bases). In germline, CDR1 is PRHDT, CDR2 FYEKMQ (reference sequence). V lost 3 bases and J lost 5, with 7 bases in between. The CDR3 runs to 12 residues. This chain's CDR3 is CASSFAGTEAFF. CDR3 DNA: TGTGCCAGCAGCTTCGCAGGGACTGAAGCTTTCTTT. Full variable domain (outside the CDR3, taken from reference TRBV13 and TRBJ1-1): AAGVIQSPRHLIKEKRETATLKCYPIPRHDTVYWYQQGPGQDPQFLISFYEKMQSDKGSIPDRFSAQQFSDYHSELNMSSLELGDSALYFCASSFAGTEAFFGQGTRLTVV.

The V gene is TRBV4-2, the J gene TRBJ1-2, with D possibly being TRBD1 (6 bases). This CDR3 comprises 13 residues. V was shortened by 1 base and J by 4 bases, with 7 bases between the two germline ends. The germline CDR1 and CDR2 sequences are LGHNA and YNFKEQ. This CDR3 is CASSQGTVYGYTF. The DNA for the CDR3 is TGTGCCAGCAGCCAAGGGACAGTCTATGGCTACACCTTC.

This clone came up once. For the CDR3, the DNA is TGTGCCAGCTTTGACAGGGACCGATACGGCTACACCTTC. Its translation: CASFDRDRYGYTF. The gene calls are TRBV27 and TRBJ1-2; TRBD1 matches 7 bases. Germline V gene sequence: CDR1 MNHEY, CDR2 SMNVEV (reference sequence). Unmatched junction bases numbered 11, after V lost 8 bases and J lost 8 bases. This CDR3 comprises 13 residues.

V gene TRBV19 combines with J gene TRBJ1-5, with 7 bases lining up with TRBD1. CDR1 is LNHDA, CDR2 SQIVND, per germline (reference sequence). CDR3 size: 16 residues. The trim removed 6 bases at V and 5 bases at J, leaving 13 bases unmatched. CDR3 DNA sequence: TGTGCCAGTAGGAGACAGGGATCTCGGGCCGATCAGCCCCAGCATTTT. Protein: CASRRQGSRADQPQHF.

The chain uses TRBV7-8 and TRBJ1-2; 10 bases are a match to TRBD1. Germline CDR1 and CDR2: SGHVS and FQNEAQ. V was pared by 0 bases and J by 4 bases, with 2 bases of the junction left unmatched. The CDR3 spans 15 residues. The CDR3 DNA follows: TGTGCCAGCAGCTTAGCGGGACAGGGGAGCTATGGCTACACCTTC. Translation: CASSLAGQGSYGYTF.

The chain has TRBV11-2 and TRBJ2-7; 13 positions match TRBD2. The V gene end was trimmed by 4 bases and the J gene end by 7 bases; junction bases not matched to a gene: 4. CDR3 length: 14 residues. The germline gives CDR1 SGHAT, CDR2 FQNNGV. Written as DNA, the CDR3 is TGTGCCAGCAGCTCACTAGCGGGGGGGAGGGAGCAGTACTTC. This gives the protein CASSSLAGGREQYF. Full variable domain (rest looked up from reference TRBV11-2 and TRBJ2-7): EAGVAQSPRYKIIEKRQSVAFWCNPISGHATLYWYQQILGQGPKLLIQFQNNGVVDDSQLPKDRFSAERLKGVDSTLKIQPAKLEDSAVYLCASSSLAGGREQYFGPGTRLTVT.

The chain is built from TRBV20-1 and TRBJ2-5; D gene ambiguous. CDR1 and CDR2 from the germline V gene are DFQATT and SNEGSKA (reference sequence). The V and J ends lost 3 bases and 2 bases respectively, with 4 bases between them. The CDR3 runs to 11 residues. The CDR3 loop is CSASGQETQYF. DNA for the CDR3: TGCAGTGCTAGCGGGCAAGAGACCCAGTACTTC.

This clone was seen a single time. The CDR3, as DNA: TGTGCCACCAGCAGAGGTCAGTTACCAAACACTGAAGCTTTCTTT. It specifies CATSRGQLPNTEAFF. The chain links TRBV15 to TRBJ1-1; D uncertain. Trimming left V 1 base short and J 2 bases short, with 11 bases between. Germline V lookup: CDR1 LNHNV, CDR2 YYDKDF (reference sequence). This CDR3 contains 15 residues. Full variable domain (outside the CDR3, taken from reference TRBV15 and TRBJ1-1): DAMVIQNPRYQVTQFGKPVTLSCSQTLNHNVMYWYQQKSSQAPKLLFHYYDKDFNNEADTPDNFQSRRPNTSFCFLDIRSPGLGDTAMYLCATSRGQLPNTEAFFGQGTRLTVV.

The genes are TRBV5-4 and TRBJ2-1; maybe TRBD2 (5 bases). V was pared by 4 bases and J by 7 bases, with 12 bases between. Germline V gene lookup returns CDR1 SGHNT and CDR2 YYREEE (reference sequence). This CDR3 is built from 13 residues. CDR3 region: CASSGTSVNEQFF. Written as DNA, the CDR3 is TGTGCCAGCAGCGGAACTAGTGTAAATGAGCAGTTCTTC.

This chain links TRBV24-1 with TRBJ2-3; TRBD1 aligns across 8 bases. Trimming cost V 4 bases and J 3 bases; bases outside gene matches: 8. The germline V gene has CDR1 KGHDR and CDR2 SFDVKD. The CDR3 length is 16 residues. CDR3 bases: TGTGCCACCAGTGACACCGGACAGGGACCTACAGATACGCAGTATTTT. Its translation is CATSDTGQGPTDTQYF.

The chain combines TRBV6-6 with TRBJ1-1; 7 bases agree with TRBD1. Trimming removed 7 bases from V and 4 bases from J; junction bases left unmatched: 15. This CDR3 is 16 amino acids long. Germline V gene lookup returns CDR1 MNHNY and CDR2 SVGAGI (reference sequence). The CDR3 DNA reads as TGTGCCAGCACCCTCCCAGGGCCGGGGGACAGCACTGAAGCTTTCTTT. Encoded protein: CASTLPGPGDSTEAFF.

This clone was recorded only once. The CDR3 DNA reads TGTGCCAGCAGCCTCCTAGGGACAGCCACTGAAGCTTTCTTT. Translation gives CASSLLGTATEAFF. The chain is built from TRBV7-3 and TRBJ1-1; TRBD1 agrees at 7 bases. V was pared by 5 bases and J by 4 bases, with 7 bases of the junction left unmatched. Germline V CDR1 and CDR2: SGHTA, FQGTGA. The CDR3 has 14 amino acids.

The V and J genes are TRBV7-8 and TRBJ2-1; 7 bases fit TRBD1. CDR1 and CDR2 from the germline V gene are SGHVS and FQNEAQ. With V trimmed by 4 bases and J by 6 bases, 9 bases remained unmatched. The CDR3 extends over 15 amino acids. The CDR3 region has the DNA TGTGCCAGCAGCTCCCAACTGAAGGGGGCCAATGAGCAGTTCTTC. This translates into CASSSQLKGANEQFF.

The chain recombines TRBV6-5 with TRBJ1-2; TRBD1 agrees at 12 bases. With V trimmed by 7 bases and J by 6 bases, 9 bases remained unmatched. CDR3 length: 15 residues. Germline CDR1 MNHEY, CDR2 SVGAGI. The CDR3 region has the DNA TGTGCCAGCAACCCATTATGGGACAGGGGGCATGGCTACACCTTC. Translated: CASNPLWDRGHGYTF.